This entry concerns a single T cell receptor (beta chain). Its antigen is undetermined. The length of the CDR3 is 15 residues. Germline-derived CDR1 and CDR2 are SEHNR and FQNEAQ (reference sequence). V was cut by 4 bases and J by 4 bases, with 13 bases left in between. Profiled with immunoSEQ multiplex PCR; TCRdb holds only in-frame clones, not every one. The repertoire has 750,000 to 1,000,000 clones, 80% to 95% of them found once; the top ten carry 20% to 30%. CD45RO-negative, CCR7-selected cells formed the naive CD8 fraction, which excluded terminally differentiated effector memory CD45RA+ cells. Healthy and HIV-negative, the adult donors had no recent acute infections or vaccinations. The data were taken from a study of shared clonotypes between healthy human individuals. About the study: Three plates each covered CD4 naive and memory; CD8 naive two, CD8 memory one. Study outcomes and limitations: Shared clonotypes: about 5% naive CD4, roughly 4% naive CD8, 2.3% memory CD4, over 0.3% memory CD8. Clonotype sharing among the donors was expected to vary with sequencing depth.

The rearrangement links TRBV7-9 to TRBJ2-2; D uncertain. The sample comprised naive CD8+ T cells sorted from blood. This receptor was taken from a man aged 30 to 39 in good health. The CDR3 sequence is CASSSLLSRTGELFF. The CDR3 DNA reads TGTGCCAGCAGCTCTCTATTGTCCCGCACCGGGGAGCTGTTTTTT.